In this sample, the clone carrying this T cell receptor beta chain turned up many times. Its target is unknown. The record originates from a study of T-cell memory formation after mild COVID-19. Overall study context: TCR clusters were largely donor specific.

Points from the study as a whole: The authors did not confirm SARS-CoV-2 specificity of second-wave clones peaking day 37.

TCRdb independently ran MiXCR on the 5' RACE reads; one entry per CDR3 protein. This sample has fewer than 300,000 distinct CDR3 sequences, with about a sixth found just once. This CDR3 is built from 15 residues. Germline lookup yields CDR1 SGHRS and CDR2 YFSETQ. Trimming shortened V by 0 bases and J by 0 bases, and 8 bases separated the two germline ends. The rearrangement uses TRBV5-1 and TRBJ2-3; D might be TRBD2 (6 bases). The TCR comes from a man aged 18 to 29 who had mild COVID-19 (a few samples of this study predate the infection). Cell type and time point are not known. Sequenced sample: PBMCs or a T cell subset sorted from them (not recorded which). In DNA form, the CDR3 reads TGCGCCAGCAGCTTGGGTCTAGCGAGCACAGATACGCAGTATTTT. Translation: CASSLGLASTDTQYF.